Below are 28 T cell receptor beta chains sequenced from a single sample in a study of CD8 T cells in Susac syndrome. An amount of RNA that ranged from roughly 0.5 to 1 ug was reverse transcribed with random hexamers. MiXCR, applied by TCRdb to the immunoSEQ multiplex PCR reads, yields one record per CDR3 protein. In the table there are 120,000 to 150,000 distinct CDR3 sequences, approximately 94% of which are singletons. The sequencing sample was made of CD4+ T cells from PBMCs. The origin of the receptors is a human donor in good health.

This chain links TRBV10-2 with TRBJ1-1; D is unclear. The CDR3 contains 11 residues. Germline V gives CDR1 WSHSY, CDR2 SAAADI. Trimming pared 8 bases from V and 3 bases from J, leaving 7 bases between. CDR3 sequence: CASQGDTEAFF. The CDR3 region has the DNA TGCGCCAGCCAAGGAGACACTGAAGCTTTCTTT.

This clonotype was observed once. The chain has TRBV15 and TRBJ2-2; D could derive from TRBD1 or TRBD2 (5 bases each). With 8 bases removed from V and 4 bases from J, the gap between germline ends came to 14 bases. From germline, CDR1 is LNHNV and CDR2 YYDKDF (reference sequence). CDR3 length: 14 amino acids. CDR3 region: CATRVRAGTGELFF. In nucleotides, the CDR3 is TGTGCCACCCGGGTCAGGGCGGGCACCGGGGAGCTGTTTTTT.

This chain connects TRBV5-1 to TRBJ2-3; D is unresolved. Trimming stripped 0 bases from V and 2 bases from J, with 7 bases between. The germline V gene encodes CDR1 SGHRS and CDR2 YFSETQ. The CDR3 extends over 14 amino acids. CDR3 loop: CASSLGAVTDTQYF. The CDR3 DNA sequence: TGCGCCAGCAGCTTGGGGGCAGTCACAGATACGCAGTATTTT.

CDR3 amino acids: CASSSDRGYGYTF. In nucleotides, the CDR3 is TGTGCCAGCAGTTCGGACAGGGGCTATGGCTACACCTTC. The chain employs TRBV27 and TRBJ1-2; 9 nucleotides line up with TRBD1. Germline V gene sequence: CDR1 MNHEY, CDR2 SMNVEV (reference sequence). The CDR3 contains 13 residues. J gave up 4 bases and V 4 bases, and 1 base lay outside the gene matches.

V usage is TRBV30 and J usage is TRBJ1-2; D possibly corresponds to TRBD1 (6 bases). Trimming took off 0 bases at V and 4 bases at J, with 12 bases between the two ends. The CDR3 contains 14 residues. CDR1 is GTSNPN, CDR2 SVGIG, per germline (reference sequence). The CDR3 region is CAWSVRKGGYGYTF. The CDR3 nucleotides are TGTGCCTGGAGTGTACGGAAAGGGGGCTATGGCTACACCTTC.

The rearrangement uses TRBV20-1 and TRBJ2-7; D is uncertain. The germline V and J ends were trimmed by 6 bases and 2 bases, with 11 bases remaining between them. Per the germline V gene, CDR1 is DFQATT and CDR2 is SNEGSKA (reference sequence). The CDR3 is 12 amino acids. DNA of the CDR3: TGCAGTGCCAAACCTACCCCCTACGAGCAGTACTTC. Protein sequence: CSAKPTPYEQYF.

The rearrangement links TRBV2 to TRBJ2-3; 9 bases fit TRBD2. The CDR3 is 14 residues long. Per germline, CDR1 SNHLY and CDR2 FYNNEI. V dropped 7 bases and J dropped 6; count of bases not matched to a gene: 8. The CDR3 protein is CASNPSGIGDTQYF. The DNA for the CDR3 is TGTGCCAGCAACCCTAGCGGGATCGGCGATACGCAGTATTTT.

J is TRBJ2-7 and V is TRBV5-1, with 10 bases matching TRBD1. The germline CDR1 and CDR2 sequences are SGHRS and YFSETQ. The CDR3 sequence is 15 residues long. Germline trimming cut 3 bases from V and 3 bases from J; bases unmatched to any gene: 6. The chain's CDR3 is CASSSEGDRGYEQYF. In nucleotides, the CDR3 is TGCGCCAGCAGCTCAGAAGGGGACAGGGGCTACGAGCAGTACTTC.

V and J are TRBV7-9 and TRBJ2-7, with 8 bases lining up with TRBD1. The CDR3 extends over 14 amino acids. V shed 5 bases, J shed 7 bases, and the junction held 10 bases outside the gene matches. Per the germline V gene, CDR1 is SEHNR and CDR2 is FQNEAQ (reference sequence). The CDR3 bases are TGTGCCAGCAGCCCTCAGGGGGCCCGGAGAGAGCAGTACTTC. This sequence encodes CASSPQGARREQYF.

The genes are TRBV20-1 and TRBJ1-2; no reliable D call. This CDR3 spans 15 amino acids. The V end was cut by 4 bases, the J end by 4 bases, with 19 bases between. Germline CDR1 reads DFQATT; CDR2 reads SNEGSKA (reference sequence). CDR3 in amino acids: CSATAEARARYGYTF. DNA for the CDR3: TGCAGTGCTACGGCCGAGGCAAGGGCCCGCTATGGCTACACCTTC.

The rearrangement uses TRBV9 and TRBJ2-5, with TRBD1 as a possible D gene (6 bases). Germline V gene sequence: CDR1 SGDLS, CDR2 YYNGEE. The length of the CDR3 is 14 residues. The V gene lost 3 bases and the J gene lost 4 bases, with 13 bases spanning the gap. CDR3 loop: CASSAHGQTETQYF. In nucleotides, the CDR3 is TGTGCCAGCAGCGCTCACGGACAGACAGAGACCCAGTACTTC.

J is TRBJ2-1 and V is TRBV10-1; perhaps TRBD2 as D (6 bases). CDR1 is WNHNN and CDR2 is SYGVQD in the germline V gene (reference sequence). The CDR3 spans 13 residues. The ends were cut back, 4 bases at V and 7 bases at J, with 11 bases in the middle. CDR3 loop: CASSGLGRNEQFF. The CDR3 DNA follows: TGCGCCAGCAGTGGGTTGGGGAGGAATGAGCAGTTCTTC.

This clonotype was counted between two and nine times. Here the CDR3 DNA reads TGTGCCAGCAGCCCATCCTACAATGAGCAGTTCTTC. Translated: CASSPSYNEQFF. The V call is TRBV18, the J call TRBJ2-1; D is unclear. From germline, CDR1 is KGHSH and CDR2 LQKENI. The CDR3 is 12 residues long. Trimming took off 8 bases at V and 1 base at J, with 6 bases between the two ends.

The chain has TRBV9 and TRBJ2-5; D is ambiguous. Trimming stripped 0 bases from V and 5 bases from J, with 8 bases between. Germline CDR1 SGDLS, CDR2 YYNGEE. The CDR3 length is 13 residues. CDR3 DNA sequence: TGTGCCAGCAGCGTAGGGCCATATGAGACCCAGTACTTC. Its protein is CASSVGPYETQYF.

The chain uses TRBV28 and TRBJ1-5; 8 nucleotides line up with TRBD1. The CDR3 spans 14 residues. Germline V lookup: CDR1 MDHEN, CDR2 SYDVKM. V lost 6 bases to trimming and J lost 6 bases; unmatched junction nucleotides: 7. DNA of the CDR3: TGTGCCAGCAGGCCCCAAACAGGGGGTCAGCCCCAGCATTTT. Translating gives CASRPQTGGQPQHF.

Here the CDR3 reads CASSLEAGIPTEAFF. The CDR3 DNA is TGCGCCAGCAGCTTGGAGGCTGGGATTCCCACTGAAGCTTTCTTT. The chain links TRBV5-1 to TRBJ1-1; D remains unclear. The CDR3 is made up of 15 amino acids. Trimming removed 0 bases at V and 4 bases at J, with 13 bases between. From germline, CDR1 is SGHRS and CDR2 YFSETQ.

This chain joins TRBV5-1 and TRBJ2-1, with TRBD2 identical over 9 bases. In germline, CDR1 is SGHRS, CDR2 YFSETQ. V shed 2 bases and J 2 bases; nucleotides not matched to a gene: 5. The CDR3 length is 16 residues. The CDR3 DNA is TGCGCCAGCAGCTTCGTCCCTAGCGGGACCTACAATGAGCAGTTCTTC. Translating gives CASSFVPSGTYNEQFF.

The chain recombines TRBV12-3 or TRBV12-4 with TRBJ2-5; TRBD1 matches 7 bases. The CDR3 sequence is 14 residues long. The J segment lost 2 bases and the V segment lost 6 bases, leaving 6 bases of the junction unmatched. Here the CDR3 reads CASSLGQFQETQYF. Written as DNA, the CDR3 is TGTGCCAGCAGCTTGGGACAGTTTCAAGAGACCCAGTACTTC.

This chain uses TRBV29-1 with TRBJ2-5; the D gene is possibly TRBD1 (5 bases). Trimming took 3 bases from V and 3 from J, leaving 11 bases between them. CDR3 length equals 13 residues. Germline CDR1 and CDR2: SQVTM and ANQGSEA. The CDR3 bases are TGCAGCGTTGAGCCCGACAGTAAAGAGACCCAGTACTTC. This gives the protein CSVEPDSKETQYF.

The chain recombines TRBV20-1 with TRBJ2-5; D is uncertain. V dropped 7 bases and J dropped 4 bases, with 7 bases sitting between them. Germline assignment: CDR1 DFQATT and CDR2 SNEGSKA (reference sequence). The length of the CDR3 is 10 residues. CDR3 region: CSVTAETQYF. Here the CDR3 DNA reads TGCAGTGTGACCGCAGAGACCCAGTACTTC.

This rearrangement joins TRBV29-1 to TRBJ2-5; 8 nucleotides line up with TRBD1. The CDR3 consists of 12 residues. With 7 bases clipped from V and 2 bases from J, the junction kept 3 bases outside the gene matches. Looked up from germline, CDR1 is SQVTM and CDR2 is ANQGSEA. CDR3 nucleotides: TGCAGCGAAGGGACAGGACAAGAGACCCAGTACTTC. This codes for CSEGTGQETQYF. Full variable domain (rest looked up from reference TRBV29-1 and TRBJ2-5): SAVISQKPSRDICQRGTSLTIQCQVDSQVTMMFWYRQQPGQSLTLIATANQGSEATYESGFVIDKFPISRPNLTFSTLTVSNMSPEDSSIYLCSEGTGQETQYFGPGTRLLVL.

The count of this clonotype is one. The chain uses TRBV9 and TRBJ2-7; D may be TRBD2 (7 bases). The CDR3 consists of 16 residues. V was cut by 2 bases and J by 5 bases, with 20 bases left in between. CDR1 is SGDLS and CDR2 is YYNGEE in the germline V gene. The CDR3 region is CASSVGLRGRFHEQYF. CDR3 coding DNA: TGTGCCAGCAGCGTGGGGTTGCGGGGGCGCTTCCACGAGCAGTACTTC.

This rearrangement joins TRBV4-1 to TRBJ1-4; D gene uncertain. The ends were cut back, 4 bases at V and 5 bases at J, with 5 bases in the middle. Germline V gives CDR1 MGHRA, CDR2 YSYEKL. This CDR3 is built from 12 residues. The CDR3 reads CASSRMNEKLFF. CDR3 DNA sequence: TGCGCCAGCAGCCGGATGAATGAAAAACTGTTTTTT.

V and J are TRBV20-1 and TRBJ1-1; D gene unclear. The ends were cut back, 2 bases at V and 0 bases at J, with 10 bases in the middle. The V gene's germline CDR1 is DFQATT and CDR2 SNEGSKA (reference sequence). The CDR3 covers 14 residues. In DNA form, the CDR3 reads TGCAGTGCTAGACGACAAGCCATGAACACTGAAGCTTTCTTT. Translation: CSARRQAMNTEAFF.

This clonotype showed up just once. This chain links TRBV6-5 with TRBJ1-1; D is ambiguous. CDR3 length equals 14 residues. V was pared by 3 bases and J by 7 bases, with 15 bases between. Germline V gene sequence: CDR1 MNHEY, CDR2 SVGAGI. The CDR3 reads CASSYVVRGVEAFF. The CDR3 DNA sequence: TGTGCCAGCAGTTATGTCGTTCGTGGGGTTGAAGCTTTCTTT.

The chain employs TRBV7-2 and TRBJ1-5; D is perhaps TRBD1 (6 bases). The CDR3 is made up of 15 amino acids. Between the trimmed V and J ends, which lost 4 bases and 4 bases, there was a span of 14 bases. The germline gives CDR1 SGHTA, CDR2 FQGNSA. The CDR3 nucleotides are TGTGCCAGCAGCTCCCTAGGGGGATTGAATCAGCCCCAGCATTTT. This translates into CASSSLGGLNQPQHF.

The V gene is TRBV30, the J gene TRBJ2-7; possible D gene TRBD1, 6 bases. This CDR3 comprises 13 residues. Germline V CDR1 and CDR2: GTSNPN, SVGIG (reference sequence). V was clipped by 4 bases and J by 6 bases, with 16 bases between them. The CDR3 DNA is TGTGCCTGGAACGGACAGCCAACGAGCGAGCAGTACTTC. This translates into CAWNGQPTSEQYF.

V and J are TRBV27 and TRBJ2-7; TRBD2 matches at 8 bases. The CDR3 contains 16 residues. Germline V gene lookup returns CDR1 MNHEY and CDR2 SMNVEV (reference sequence). With V trimmed by 5 bases and J by 3 bases, 12 bases remained unmatched. CDR3 nucleotide sequence: TGTGCCAGCAGTCCCATAGCGGGGCCGGGGCTCTACGAGCAGTACTTC. Amino acids: CASSPIAGPGLYEQYF.